A single sample is the source of the 17 T cell receptor beta chains below, sequenced in a study of control samples from healthy donors and cancer patients. Sequencing used immunoSEQ multiplex PCR; TCRdb keeps in-frame clones, though not all of them. The table shows around 200,000 clones, with around 92% occurring only once. Sequenced input: blood. Source of these receptors: a woman aged 30 to 39 in good health.

The chain links TRBV7-2 to TRBJ2-1; 8 bases map to TRBD2. This CDR3 has 14 residues. The J segment lost 7 bases and the V segment lost 5 bases, leaving 7 bases of the junction unmatched. Germline V gene sequence: CDR1 SGHTA, CDR2 FQGNSA. The CDR3 protein is CASSPSGRGNEQFF. Written as DNA, the CDR3 is TGTGCCAGCAGCCCCAGCGGGAGAGGGAATGAGCAGTTCTTC. The complete variable domain, with remaining parts taken from reference TRBV7-2 and TRBJ2-1, reads GAGVSQSPSNKVTEKGKDVELRCDPISGHTALYWYRQSLGQGLEFLIYFQGNSAPDKSGLPSDRFSAERTGGSVSTLTIQRTQQEDSAVYLCASSPSGRGNEQFFGPGTRLTVL.

The J gene is TRBJ2-5, the V gene TRBV7-3, with D unclear. CDR3 length equals 11 residues. Germline lookup yields CDR1 SGHTA and CDR2 FQGTGA. V lost 1 base and J 4 bases, leaving 1 base between the germline ends. CDR3 sequence (DNA): TGTGCCAGCAGCTTAATAGAGACCCAGTACTTC. It translates to CASSLIETQYF.

Notes on this clone: Other nucleotide sequences from this sample produce the same CDR3. The rearrangement links TRBV10-3 to TRBJ2-5, with D possibly matching TRBD1 (6 bases). CDR3 length: 13 amino acids. Per the germline V gene, CDR1 is ENHRY and CDR2 is SYGVKD. Trimming cost V 4 bases and J 2 bases, with 8 bases left between them. CDR3 DNA: TGTGCCATCAGTGGGGACACACAAGAGACCCAGTACTTC. This sequence encodes CAISGDTQETQYF.

CDR3 loop: CASGLVLAGGREQFF. In DNA, the CDR3 is TGTGCTAGTGGTTTGGTACTAGCGGGGGGGCGGGAGCAGTTCTTC. This chain connects TRBV12-5 to TRBJ2-1; 13 nucleotides match TRBD2. Germline V gene lookup returns CDR1 LGHNT and CDR2 FRNRAP. CDR3 length equals 15 residues. The V gene end was trimmed by 0 bases and the J gene end by 10 bases; junction bases not matched to a gene: 3.

This rearrangement joins TRBV4-1 to TRBJ2-2, with D tentatively TRBD1 (6 bases). This CDR3 spans 15 amino acids. Per the germline V gene, CDR1 is MGHRA and CDR2 is YSYEKL. V gave up 2 bases and J gave up 4 bases, with 11 bases separating them. The CDR3 nucleotides read TGCGCCAGCAGCCAAACGAACAGGGCCACCGGGGAGCTGTTTTTT. It translates to CASSQTNRATGELFF.

The chain recombines TRBV5-8 with TRBJ1-4, with 8 bases fitting TRBD1. The germline V gene encodes CDR1 SGHTS and CDR2 YDEGEE. The V segment lost 1 base and the J segment 7 bases; nucleotides outside the gene matches: 6. The CDR3 length is 15 residues. The CDR3 DNA reads as TGTGCCAGCAGCTTGTATACAGGGGGAGTTGAAAAACTGTTTTTT. It codes for CASSLYTGGVEKLFF.

V and J are TRBV6-4 and TRBJ2-2; possible D gene TRBD2, 5 bases. Deletions cut 4 bases from V and 2 bases from J, with 11 bases between. Germline assignment: CDR1 MRHNA and CDR2 SNTAGT. The CDR3 runs 15 residues. The CDR3: CASSVGASNTGELFF. In DNA form, the CDR3 reads TGTGCCAGCAGTGTGGGAGCCAGCAACACCGGGGAGCTGTTTTTT.

CDR3 in amino acids: CASSLVVTDSYEQYF. The CDR3 bases are TGCGCCAGCAGCTTGGTTGTGACGGACTCCTACGAGCAGTACTTC. The rearrangement uses TRBV5-1 and TRBJ2-7; D ambiguous. Germline values: CDR1 SGHRS, CDR2 YFSETQ. This CDR3 spans 15 amino acids. With 0 bases removed from V and 0 bases from J, the gap between germline ends came to 10 bases. Drawing the rest from reference TRBV5-1 and TRBJ2-7, the complete variable domain is KAGVTQTPRYLIKTRGQQVTLSCSPISGHRSVSWYQQTPGQGLQFLFEYFSETQRNKGNFPGRFSGRQFSNSRSEMNVSTLELGDSALYLCASSLVVTDSYEQYFGPGTRLTVT.

This clone was counted between two and nine times. CDR3 sequence reads: CASSFRRAHGYTF. CDR3 bases: TGTGCCAGCAGTTTTAGAAGGGCCCATGGCTACACCTTC. This chain joins TRBV12-3 or TRBV12-4 and TRBJ1-2; D remains unclear. This CDR3 is 13 amino acids long. Trimming cost V 3 bases and J 6 bases, with 11 bases left between them.

V is TRBV11-2 and J is TRBJ2-1; 9 bases match TRBD1. The ends lost 1 base at V and 4 bases at J; junction bases unmatched: 2. Per germline, CDR1 SGHAT and CDR2 FQNNGV. The CDR3 has 15 residues. CDR3 region: CASSLGDRVYNEQFF. The CDR3 nucleotides are TGTGCCAGCAGCTTAGGGGACAGGGTTTACAATGAGCAGTTCTTC. The full variable domain, in which reference TRBV11-2 and TRBJ2-1 provide the parts outside the CDR3, is EAGVAQSPRYKIIEKRQSVAFWCNPISGHATLYWYQQILGQGPKLLIQFQNNGVVDDSQLPKDRFSAERLKGVDSTLKIQPAKLEDSAVYLCASSLGDRVYNEQFFGPGTRLTVL.

With regard to this clone: Other DNA sequences in this specimen translate into the identical CDR3. The CDR3 DNA is TGTGCCAGCTCACCGGGGGGACCTAATGAAAAACTGTTTTTT. Protein product: CASSPGGPNEKLFF. The chain links TRBV18 to TRBJ1-4; weak D call: TRBD1 (5 bases). Trimming pared 3 bases from V and 3 bases from J, leaving 8 bases between. This CDR3 contains 14 residues. Germline lookup yields CDR1 KGHSH and CDR2 LQKENI. The full variable domain, in which reference TRBV18 and TRBJ1-4 provide the parts outside the CDR3, is NAGVMQNPRHLVRRRGQEARLRCSPMKGHSHVYWYRQLPEEGLKFMVYLQKENIIDESGMPKERFSAEFPKEGPSILRIQQVVRGDSAAYFCASSPGGPNEKLFFGSGTQLSVL.

This clone was counted a single time. The V and J genes are TRBV7-8 and TRBJ2-5; 7 positions match TRBD1. The CDR3 contains 15 residues. The V gene's germline CDR1 is SGHVS and CDR2 FQNEAQ. J lost 2 bases, V lost 1 base, and 4 bases had no gene match. CDR3 sequence: CASSLETGQQETQYF. The CDR3 coding sequence is TGTGCCAGCAGCTTAGAAACGGGACAGCAAGAGACCCAGTACTTC.

This clone was recorded once. The chain is built from TRBV6-2 or TRBV6-3 and TRBJ2-1, with D perhaps TRBD2 (5 bases). Germline V lookup: CDR1 MNHEY, CDR2 SVGEGT. The CDR3 runs 12 residues. Trimming shortened V by 2 bases and J by 9 bases, and 8 bases separated the two germline ends. DNA for the CDR3: TGTGCCAGCAGTTACGGGAGAGGTGAGCAGTTCTTC. Encoded protein: CASSYGRGEQFF.

This chain connects TRBV14 to TRBJ2-2; 8 positions agree with TRBD1. The length of the CDR3 is 14 residues. CDR1 and CDR2 (germline): SGHDN, FVKESK. With V trimmed by 3 bases and J by 6 bases, 3 bases remained unmatched. The CDR3 sequence is CASSQTGAAGELFF. The CDR3 bases are TGTGCCAGCAGCCAGACAGGGGCGGCCGGGGAGCTGTTTTTT.

The sample holds a few counts of this clone. The chain joins TRBV28 to TRBJ1-5; D ambiguous. Germline CDR1 reads MDHEN; CDR2 reads SYDVKM. The CDR3 runs 14 residues. Trimming stripped 3 bases from V and 3 bases from J, with 9 bases between. The CDR3 sequence: CASSFGSYNQPQHF. CDR3 coding DNA: TGTGCCAGCAGTTTTGGATCTTACAATCAGCCCCAGCATTTT.

The V call is TRBV28, the J call TRBJ2-5, with 7 positions matching TRBD1. CDR3 length: 13 amino acids. Germline CDR1 is MDHEN and CDR2 is SYDVKM. The V segment lost 5 bases and the J segment 4 bases; nucleotides outside the gene matches: 4. CDR3 in amino acids: CASSRRDRETQYF. The CDR3 nucleotides are TGTGCCAGCAGTCGCCGGGACAGAGAGACCCAGTACTTC.

CDR3 bases: TGTGCCAGCAGCTTGCCCGGTAACTATGGCTACACCTTC. Encoded protein: CASSLPGNYGYTF. The chain uses TRBV5-4 and TRBJ1-2; D call uncertain. This CDR3 contains 13 residues. The V gene lost 1 base and the J gene lost 1 base, with 5 bases spanning the gap. Germline CDR1 SGHNT, CDR2 YYREEE (reference sequence).